Detailed here is one TCR beta chain. The read falls 3 residues short of the CDR3 end, and the missing part is taken from the germline J gene. The entry originates in a study of T cells in women clearing cervical HPV infection. Profiled with immunoSEQ multiplex PCR; TCRdb holds only in-frame clones, not every one. The sample's table shows over 15,000 clones. This CDR3 spans 15 amino acids. V gave up 0 bases and J gave up 2 bases, with 9 bases separating them. Germline V lookup: CDR1 SGHTS, CDR2 YDEGEE. Sequencing used blood buffy coat. The clonotype was recovered from a woman between 18 and 75 years old with a cervical HPV16 infection that either progressed to CIN3+ or cleared (not recorded which). The V call is TRBV5-8, the J call TRBJ1-3; D not resolved. This CDR3 is CASSLGTATGNTIYF. Partial CDR3 DNA: TGTGCCAGCAGCTTGGGTACAGCTACTGGAAACACC.